This passage covers 5 T cell receptor beta chains from one sample sequenced in a study of naive and memory T cell subsets. Whole blood, about 2.5 ml, came from adult healthy volunteers. Reverse transcription of blood and skin TCR RNA was primed at alpha and beta constant regions. MiXCR, run by TCRdb on the 5' RACE reads, gives a single entry per CDR3 protein. The sample yields over 25,000 distinct CDR3 sequences, 20% to 25% seen once. Receptor source: a female donor in good health.

The V and J genes are TRBV20-1 and TRBJ1-1, with D perhaps matching TRBD1 (5 bases). V dropped 3 bases and J dropped 7 bases, with 15 bases sitting between them. The CDR3 length is 13 residues. Germline V lookup: CDR1 DFQATT, CDR2 SNEGSKA (reference sequence). The CDR3 DNA reads TGCAGTGCTAGTACCCAGGGCCGGGGTGAAGCTTTCTTT. It encodes CSASTQGRGEAFF.

By sample fraction, this clonotype is medium-sized (0.01 to 0.1%). This chain joins TRBV6-6 and TRBJ1-2, with D possibly being TRBD1 (5 bases). Per the germline V gene, CDR1 is MNHNY and CDR2 is SVGAGI (reference sequence). Trimming cost V 0 bases and J 0 bases, with 8 bases left between them. The CDR3 sequence is 15 residues long. CDR3 DNA sequence: TGTGCCAGCAGTTACTCGACAGTAACTAACTATGGCTACACCTTC. Residues: CASSYSTVTNYGYTF.

This clonotype occurred a few times. The chain is built from TRBV29-1 and TRBJ2-3; tentative D call: TRBD1 (5 bases). Germline V CDR1 and CDR2: SQVTM, ANQGSEA. The CDR3 contains 15 residues. V lost 2 bases and J 1 base, leaving 13 bases between the germline ends. DNA for the CDR3: TGCAGCGTTGAATTAAGGGGTCGGGGCACAGATACGCAGTATTTT. Protein sequence: CSVELRGRGTDTQYF.

The chain combines TRBV7-2 with TRBJ2-1; 10 nucleotides align to TRBD2. V gave up 6 bases and J gave up 8 bases; unmatched junction bases: 10. The CDR3 spans 15 residues. Germline V gene sequence: CDR1 SGHTA, CDR2 FQGNSA. The CDR3 DNA reads TGTGCCAGCAGACAGGGGCTAGCGGGAGTCTATGAGCAGTTCTTC. It codes for CASRQGLAGVYEQFF.

The gene calls are TRBV6-2 or TRBV6-3 and TRBJ1-6; no definite D call. V was cut by 5 bases and J by 1 base, with 6 bases left in between. The germline V gene encodes CDR1 MNHEY and CDR2 SVGEGT. The CDR3 extends over 14 amino acids. As DNA, the CDR3 is TGTGCCAGCAGTCCCAGGTCCTATAATTCACCCCTCCACTTT. Amino acids: CASSPRSYNSPLHF.